Listed below are T cell receptor beta chains from one sample, sequenced in a study of T cell responses to AZD1222 COVID-19 vaccine. Some clones are missing from TCRdb's copy, which holds only in-frame ones; the method was immunoSEQ multiplex PCR. The table lists 150,000 to 200,000 clones, more than 85% of them singletons. The source material was peripheral blood, sampled on day 0 of AZD1222 vaccination. All receptors derive from an adult in good health. The CDR3 runs from the conserved cysteine through the conserved F or W. Fields, in order: V gene, clone size, D gene, J gene, CDR3 DNA, CDR3 protein. D genes are given only for firm matches. Rows give clone size only sometimes, using once, few, many, or a class for an expanded clone.

V: TRBV7-6
size: -
D: -
J: TRBJ1-4
DNA: TGTGCCAGCACGAAGGCCTATGCAACTAATGAAAAACTGTTTTTT
CDR3: CASTKAYATNEKLFF

V: TRBV4-1
size: -
D: TRBD1
J: TRBJ1-2
DNA: TGCGCCAGCAGCCAAGACTTCCAGGGGGGGTTCTATGGCTACACCTTC
CDR3: CASSQDFQGGFYGYTF

V: TRBV27
size: -
D: -
J: TRBJ2-3
DNA: TGTGCCAGCAAGGTCAGGGATACAGATACGCAGTATTTT
CDR3: CASKVRDTDTQYF

V: TRBV5-6
size: -
D: TRBD1
J: TRBJ1-2
DNA: TGTGCCAGCAGCTTACAGGGGACCTATGGCTACACCTTC
CDR3: CASSLQGTYGYTF

V: TRBV2
size: -
D: -
J: TRBJ1-2
DNA: TGTGCCAGCAGCGGGGCTGATACCTATGGCTACACCTTC
CDR3: CASSGADTYGYTF

V: TRBV29-1
size: few
D: -
J: TRBJ1-2
DNA: TGCAGCGTTGGCACAGAGAATAACTATGGCTACACCTTC
CDR3: CSVGTENNYGYTF

V: TRBV6-5
size: -
D: TRBD1
J: TRBJ1-1
DNA: TGTGCCAGCAGTCGACAGGGGATGAACACTGAAGCTTTCTTT
CDR3: CASSRQGMNTEAFF

V: TRBV11-2
size: -
D: -
J: TRBJ2-7
DNA: TGTGCCAGCAGCTTAAGACCAGACCAGAGCTCCTACGAGCAGTACTTC
CDR3: CASSLRPDQSSYEQYF

V: TRBV2
size: -
D: -
J: TRBJ1-2
DNA: TGTGCCAGCAGTGTGGGGGGGCCCTTCTATGGCTACACCTTC
CDR3: CASSVGGPFYGYTF

V: TRBV5-8
size: -
D: -
J: TRBJ2-5
DNA: TGTGCCAGCAGTCGACAGGTCCAAGAGACCCAGTACTTC
CDR3: CASSRQVQETQYF

V: TRBV10-2
size: -
D: TRBD2
J: TRBJ2-7
DNA: TGCGCCAGCAGACCGGGACTAGCGGTCCACGAGCAGTACTTC
CDR3: CASRPGLAVHEQYF

V: TRBV27
size: -
D: -
J: TRBJ1-1
DNA: TGTGCCAGCAGTTTGGGACTCCAGAACACTGAAGCTTTCTTT
CDR3: CASSLGLQNTEAFF

V: TRBV18
size: -
D: TRBD2
J: TRBJ2-1
DNA: TGTGCCAGCTCACCTCTCATCCTAGCGGGAGGGCTCAATGAGCAGTTCTTC
CDR3: CASSPLILAGGLNEQFF

V: TRBV5-6
size: -
D: TRBD2
J: TRBJ2-5
DNA: TGTGCCAGCAGCTCTAGACTAGCGGTCCAAGAGACCCAGTACTTC
CDR3: CASSSRLAVQETQYF

V: TRBV27
size: -
D: TRBD1
J: TRBJ1-1
DNA: TGTGCCAGCAGTTCGTCCGGGACAGGGATGGTGAACACTGAAGCTTTCTTT
CDR3: CASSSSGTGMVNTEAFF

V: TRBV25-1
size: -
D: -
J: TRBJ1-3
DNA: TGTGCCAGCAGTGAATCCGGAAGGGGCGGTGGAAACACCATATATTTT
CDR3: CASSESGRGGGNTIYF

V: TRBV4-1
size: few
D: -
J: TRBJ2-7
DNA: TGCGCCAGCAGCCAAGGAAGGACAGACTACGAGCAGTACTTC
CDR3: CASSQGRTDYEQYF

V: TRBV19
size: -
D: -
J: TRBJ1-1
DNA: TGTGCCAGTAGTATTATATCGTCGGCCACTGAAGCTTTCTTT
CDR3: CASSIISSATEAFF

V: TRBV5-1
size: -
D: TRBD2
J: TRBJ2-3
DNA: TGCGCCAGCAGCTGGACTAGCGGGACATCTAGCACAGATACGCAGTATTTT
CDR3: CASSWTSGTSSTDTQYF

V: TRBV10-3
size: -
D: -
J: TRBJ1-3
DNA: TGTGCCATCAGCCCTGGAAACACCATATATTTT
CDR3: CAISPGNTIYF

V: TRBV7-9
size: -
D: -
J: TRBJ2-3
DNA: TGTGCCAGCATCCCAATGACAGATACGCAGTATTTT
CDR3: CASIPMTDTQYF

V: TRBV19
size: -
D: TRBD2
J: TRBJ2-1
DNA: TGTGCCAGTAGTCCTTCAGCGGGAGGTACCTACAATGAGCAGTTCTTC
CDR3: CASSPSAGGTYNEQFF

V: TRBV4-1
size: -
D: TRBD2
J: TRBJ2-7
DNA: TGCGCCAGCAGCCCTCCGTGGACTAGCGCGTCCTACGAGCAGTACTTC
CDR3: CASSPPWTSASYEQYF

V: TRBV25-1
size: -
D: -
J: TRBJ1-6
DNA: TGTGCCAGCAGTGGAGGACAGACTTTTTATTCACCCCTCCACTTT
CDR3: CASSGGQTFYSPLHF

V: TRBV6-5
size: -
D: TRBD1
J: TRBJ1-1
DNA: TGTGCCAGCAGCTCCGGACAGGGGTCCACTGAAGCTTTCTTT
CDR3: CASSSGQGSTEAFF

V: TRBV28
size: -
D: TRBD1
J: TRBJ2-7
DNA: TGTGCCAGCAAACGGATACAGGGGGGTTTTGGGTCCTACGAGCAGTACTTC
CDR3: CASKRIQGGFGSYEQYF

V: TRBV7-9
size: -
D: -
J: TRBJ1-1
DNA: TGTGCCAGCAGCTTTGGGGGTCGGAACACTGAAGCTTTCTTT
CDR3: CASSFGGRNTEAFF

V: TRBV5-6
size: -
D: -
J: TRBJ1-1
DNA: TGTGCCAGCAGCTTATGGAGGGGGACGAGGGGTTGGGCAGCTTTCTTT
CDR3: CASSLWRGTRGWAAFF

V: TRBV2
size: -
D: TRBD1
J: TRBJ1-1
DNA: TGTGCCAGCAGTAAGGACAGGGGGAGGACTGAAGCTTTCTTT
CDR3: CASSKDRGRTEAFF

V: TRBV19
size: -
D: -
J: TRBJ1-1
DNA: TGTGCCAGTAACGTAGTGGATGGGGGCACTGAAGCTTTCTTT
CDR3: CASNVVDGGTEAFF

V: TRBV5-1
size: -
D: TRBD1
J: TRBJ1-1
DNA: TGCGCCAGCAGCTCGAACAGGGGAGGGGCGGAAGCTTTCTTT
CDR3: CASSSNRGGAEAFF

V: TRBV18
size: once
D: -
J: TRBJ1-5
DNA: TGTGCCAGCTCTAGGGGCAAGGGTGACAATCAGCCCCAGCATTTT
CDR3: CASSRGKGDNQPQHF

V: TRBV3-1/TRBV3-2
size: -
D: -
J: TRBJ1-2
DNA: TGTGCCAGCAGCCAATCCCAAGCGGACTATGGCTACACCTTC
CDR3: CASSQSQADYGYTF

V: TRBV5-1
size: -
D: -
J: TRBJ2-3
DNA: TGCGCCAGCAGCTTGGCCGGGGCGGAGACAGATACGCAGTATTTT
CDR3: CASSLAGAETDTQYF

V: TRBV5-4
size: -
D: -
J: TRBJ1-2
DNA: TGTGCCAGCAGCGTGAAACAGGTTACCTATGGCTACACCTTC
CDR3: CASSVKQVTYGYTF

V: TRBV6-5
size: few
D: TRBD2
J: TRBJ2-7
DNA: TGTGCCAGCAGCTCCAGCGGGAGGGCCACCTACGAGCAGTACTTC
CDR3: CASSSSGRATYEQYF

V: TRBV3-1/TRBV3-2
size: -
D: -
J: TRBJ1-1
DNA: TGTGCCAGCAGCCAGCTGGGGGGACGAACTGAAGCTTTCTTT
CDR3: CASSQLGGRTEAFF

V: TRBV21-1
size: -
D: -
J: TRBJ1-1
DNA: TGTGCCAGCAGCAAAGTAGGGCGGGACGCGGGATTCTTCTTT
CDR3: CASSKVGRDAGFFF

V: TRBV6-4
size: -
D: -
J: TRBJ1-1
DNA: TGTGCCAGCAGTGAGTCGACAGGATCCGGGAGTACTGAAGCTTTCTTT
CDR3: CASSESTGSGSTEAFF

V: TRBV18
size: -
D: -
J: TRBJ1-1
DNA: TGTGCCAGCTCCCCACGGGGAGGAGGGGTCCTCAGCCGGGTCACTGAAGCTTTCTTT
CDR3: CASSPRGGGVLSRVTEAFF

V: TRBV18
size: -
D: TRBD2
J: TRBJ2-3
DNA: TGTGCCAGCTCACCATCGACTAGCGGAGGAGGACAAGCGCAGTATTTT
CDR3: CASSPSTSGGGQAQYF

V: TRBV7-2
size: -
D: -
J: TRBJ1-5
DNA: TGTGCCAGCAGCTTAGATACTGGGCAGCCCCAGCATTTT
CDR3: CASSLDTGQPQHF

V: TRBV25-1
size: -
D: -
J: TRBJ1-1
DNA: TGTGCCAGCAGTGTCGGAGGGGCCAACACTGAAGCTTTCTTT
CDR3: CASSVGGANTEAFF

V: TRBV5-1
size: -
D: TRBD2
J: TRBJ2-3
DNA: TGCGCCAGCAGCAAAGCCGCGGGGGGCACAGATACGCAGTATTTT
CDR3: CASSKAAGGTDTQYF

V: TRBV6-5
size: -
D: -
J: TRBJ2-7
DNA: TGTGCCAGCAGCCTCTACCGGGCCTACGAGCAGTACTTC
CDR3: CASSLYRAYEQYF

V: TRBV15
size: once
D: -
J: TRBJ2-1
DNA: TGTGCCACCAGCAGAGGGGTGGACAGACCCAATGAGCAGTTCTTC
CDR3: CATSRGVDRPNEQFF

V: TRBV5-1
size: -
D: TRBD1
J: TRBJ1-2
DNA: TGCGCCAGCAGCTTGGTTGAAGGGGGCAACTATGGCTACACCTTC
CDR3: CASSLVEGGNYGYTF

V: TRBV5-6
size: -
D: TRBD1
J: TRBJ2-2
DNA: TGTGCCAGCAGCTCCCGGGACAGGGGACAGCTGTTTTTT
CDR3: CASSSRDRGQLFF

V: TRBV5-6
size: -
D: -
J: TRBJ1-2
DNA: TGTGCCAGCAGCTTACAAGCCTATGGCTACACCTTC
CDR3: CASSLQAYGYTF

V: TRBV7-2
size: -
D: -
J: TRBJ1-5
DNA: TGTGCCAGCAGCTTATCCAAGGTCCGTCAGCCCCAGCATTTT
CDR3: CASSLSKVRQPQHF

V: TRBV5-1
size: -
D: -
J: TRBJ1-2
DNA: TGCGCCAGCAGCGATATCGGAGGGTTAGGTGGCTACACCTTC
CDR3: CASSDIGGLGGYTF

V: TRBV12-3/TRBV12-4
size: once
D: -
J: TRBJ1-5
DNA: TGTGCCAGCAGTTATTACGGGGCTCAGCCCCAGCATTTT
CDR3: CASSYYGAQPQHF

V: TRBV18
size: -
D: -
J: TRBJ1-2
DNA: TGTGCCAGCTCACCCTCCGGGACAAATAACTATGGCTACACCTTC
CDR3: CASSPSGTNNYGYTF

V: TRBV30
size: -
D: TRBD1
J: TRBJ1-3
DNA: TGTGCCTGGAGTTACGGGACAGGAGTCGCTGGAAACACCATATATTTT
CDR3: CAWSYGTGVAGNTIYF

V: TRBV5-1
size: -
D: -
J: TRBJ1-6
DNA: TGCGCCAGCAGCCACTCTACCATCGGGGGAGCTAATTCACCCCTCCACTTT
CDR3: CASSHSTIGGANSPLHF

V: TRBV19
size: -
D: -
J: TRBJ1-2
DNA: TGTGCCAGTAGTACAGGGTATGGCTACACCTTC
CDR3: CASSTGYGYTF

V: TRBV5-1
size: -
D: -
J: TRBJ1-1
DNA: TGCGCCAGCAGCTTGGGAGCAAGTAACACTGAAGCTTTCTTT
CDR3: CASSLGASNTEAFF

V: TRBV15
size: -
D: -
J: TRBJ1-1
DNA: TGTGCCACCAGCAGAGATCTTCCAGGAGGGGAAGCTTTCTTT
CDR3: CATSRDLPGGEAFF

V: TRBV24-1
size: -
D: -
J: TRBJ2-2
DNA: TGTGCCACCAGTGTAACAGGGAACACCGGGGAGCTGTTTTTT
CDR3: CATSVTGNTGELFF

V: TRBV5-1
size: few
D: TRBD2
J: TRBJ2-4
DNA: TGCGCCAGCGCCGCGGGAGTGGGCAACATTCAGTACTTC
CDR3: CASAAGVGNIQYF